This TCR beta chain was found in a study of cytomegalovirus exposure and HLA in healthy donors. From germline, CDR1 is KGHSH and CDR2 LQKENI. The CDR3 has 14 residues. Trimming took off 5 bases at V and 3 bases at J, with 11 bases between the two ends. The PCR had 60 Vbeta and 13 Jbeta primers. Sequencing was performed with immunoSEQ multiplex PCR; in TCRdb, only in-frame clones are kept and a portion is missing. The table has over 200,000 clones, around 73% seen once. The chain uses TRBV18 and TRBJ2-4, with unresolved D. This clonotype was sampled from a male donor in good health and CMV-seronegative. The sequenced sample was PBMCs. CDR3 sequence: CASSASAVKNIQYF. CDR3 DNA: TGTGCCAGCTCAGCGAGCGCGGTCAAAAACATTCAGTACTTC.